This passage covers 8 T cell receptor beta chains from one sample sequenced in a study of a mutant IDH1 vaccine in newly diagnosed glioma. As for time point: week 23, last vaccination. The vaccine gave 300 ug of a 20-mer mutant IDH1 peptide subcutaneously per dose. The repertoire was sequenced with immunoSEQ multiplex PCR; TCRdb's copy has only in-frame clones and lacks some. The profile shows some 30,000 clones, 88% of them singletons. No antigens are known for them. The sequenced sample was PBMCs, obtained from a glioma patient whose treatment included an IDH1 peptide vaccine. The receptors were sampled from a man aged 40-49 years with glioma.

V usage is TRBV5-4 and J usage is TRBJ1-2; the match to TRBD1 covers 9 bases. Losses at the gene ends were 3 bases for V and 4 bases for J; bases not matched to a gene: 1. CDR1 SGHNT and CDR2 YYREEE come from the germline V gene (reference sequence). This CDR3 comprises 13 residues. Here the CDR3 reads CASSSDRGYGYTF. In nucleotides, the CDR3 is TGTGCCAGCAGCTCGGACAGGGGCTATGGCTACACCTTC.

The chain links TRBV29-1 to TRBJ1-1; D is uncertain. Germline values: CDR1 SQVTM, CDR2 ANQGSEA. Between the trimmed V and J ends, which lost 2 bases and 8 bases, there was a span of 15 bases. The CDR3 loop spans 13 amino acids. CDR3 DNA: TGCAGCGTTGAATCCCCCTGGGCAGTAGAAGCTTTCTTT. This encodes CSVESPWAVEAFF.

The V call is TRBV6-1, the J call TRBJ2-2; the D gene is possibly TRBD1 (6 bases). V was clipped by 8 bases and J by 1 base, with 11 bases between them. Germline V CDR1 and CDR2: MNHNS, SASEGT. The length of the CDR3 is 14 residues. This CDR3 is CASVPRGNTGELFF. The CDR3 DNA reads TGTGCCAGCGTACCCAGGGGGAACACCGGGGAGCTGTTTTTT.

This chain connects TRBV6-1 to TRBJ1-2; D not resolved. There are 14 residues in the CDR3. V was trimmed by 1 base and J by 4 bases, leaving 10 bases between them. Germline CDR1 MNHNS, CDR2 SASEGT. The DNA for the CDR3 is TGTGCCAGCAGTGAAGGGATTGGGGTCTATGGCTACACCTTC. Translating it yields CASSEGIGVYGYTF.

The CDR3 spells CASNTPREAHYNEQFF. CDR3 DNA: TGTGCCAGCAACACCCCACGGGAAGCTCACTACAATGAGCAGTTCTTC. The chain recombines TRBV5-6 with TRBJ2-1, with D maybe TRBD2 (5 bases). V was shortened by 6 bases and J by 3 bases, with 19 bases between the two germline ends. The CDR3 runs to 16 residues. The germline CDR1 and CDR2 sequences are SGHDT and YYEEEE.

The chain links TRBV5-1 to TRBJ1-1; D possibly corresponds to TRBD1 (6 bases). This CDR3 comprises 15 residues. V was trimmed by 0 bases and J by 1 base, leaving 10 bases between them. Germline V gives CDR1 SGHRS, CDR2 YFSETQ. The chain's CDR3 is CASSLVLGANTEAFF. The CDR3 DNA sequence: TGCGCCAGCAGCTTGGTATTGGGGGCGAACACTGAAGCTTTCTTT.

This chain joins TRBV2 and TRBJ2-3, with D hard to call. The germline V gene has CDR1 SNHLY and CDR2 FYNNEI. Trimming shortened V by 4 bases and J by 5 bases, and 10 bases separated the two germline ends. The CDR3 runs 13 residues. The CDR3 protein is CASSGYVRDTQYF. CDR3 in DNA: TGTGCCAGCAGTGGGTACGTGAGAGATACGCAGTATTTT.

The J gene is TRBJ2-1, the V gene TRBV28; 8 bases are a match to TRBD1. V shed 6 bases, J shed 4 bases, and the junction held 11 bases outside the gene matches. The V gene's germline CDR1 is MDHEN and CDR2 SYDVKM. The CDR3 is made up of 16 amino acids. CDR3: CASRGATGQVYNEQFF. CDR3 DNA sequence: TGTGCCAGCAGGGGGGCGACGGGACAGGTTTACAATGAGCAGTTCTTC.